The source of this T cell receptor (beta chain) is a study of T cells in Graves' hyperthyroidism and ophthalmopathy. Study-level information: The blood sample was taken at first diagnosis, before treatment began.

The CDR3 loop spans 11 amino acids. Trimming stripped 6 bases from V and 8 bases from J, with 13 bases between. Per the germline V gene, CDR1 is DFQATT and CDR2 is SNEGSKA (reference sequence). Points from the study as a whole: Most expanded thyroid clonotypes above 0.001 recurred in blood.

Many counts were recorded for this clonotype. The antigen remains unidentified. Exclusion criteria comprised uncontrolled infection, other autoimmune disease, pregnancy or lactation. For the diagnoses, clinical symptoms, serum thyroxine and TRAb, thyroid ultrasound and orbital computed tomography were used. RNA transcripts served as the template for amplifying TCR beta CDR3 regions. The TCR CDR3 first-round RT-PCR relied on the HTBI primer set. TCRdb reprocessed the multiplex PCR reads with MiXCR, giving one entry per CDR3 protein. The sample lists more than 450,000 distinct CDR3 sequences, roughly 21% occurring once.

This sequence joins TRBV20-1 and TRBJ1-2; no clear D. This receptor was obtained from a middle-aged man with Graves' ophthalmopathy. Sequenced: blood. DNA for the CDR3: TGCAGTGCAGATGGGGTGGAGGGCTACACCTTC. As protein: CSADGVEGYTF.